Below, 18 T cell receptor beta chains from the same sample are listed, as sequenced in a study of T cells after yellow fever vaccination. TCRdb reprocessed the 5' RACE reads via MiXCR and lists one record per CDR3 protein. This sample carries 250,000 to 350,000 distinct CDR3 sequences, around 10% of them seen once, and the ten largest clones take about 3.7%. The sequencing used CD4+ T cells sorted from PBMCs, collected 5 days after the yellow fever booster vaccination. Every receptor here comes from a man younger than 30 who received the YFV17D yellow fever vaccine.

This clonotype was seen only a few times. The chain recombines TRBV3-1 with TRBJ1-6; weak D call: TRBD1 (6 bases). The germline CDR1 and CDR2 sequences are LGHDT and YNNKEL (reference sequence). Trimming took 3 bases from V and 10 from J, leaving 10 bases between them. This CDR3 region has 13 residues. The CDR3 bases are TGTGCCAGCAGCCACGACAGGCGCTCACCCCTCCACTTT. Amino acid sequence: CASSHDRRSPLHF.

This clonotype occurred a few times. CDR3 bases: TGTGCCAGCAGTTCCCGGGACAGGGCACAAGAGACCCAGTACTTC. This gives the protein CASSSRDRAQETQYF. V is TRBV6-5 and J is TRBJ2-5; TRBD1 aligns across 9 bases. There are 15 residues in the CDR3. Trimming cost V 4 bases and J 2 bases; bases outside gene matches: 5. CDR1 is MNHEY, CDR2 SVGAGI, per germline.

This clonotype was seen a handful of times. The rearrangement joins TRBV28 to TRBJ2-2; D uncertain. V was trimmed by 4 bases and J by 5 bases, leaving 2 bases between them. In germline, CDR1 is MDHEN, CDR2 SYDVKM. The CDR3 is 11 residues long. The CDR3 nucleotides read TGTGCCAGCAGTTATACCGGGGAGCTGTTTTTT. This sequence encodes CASSYTGELFF.

This sequence joins TRBV30 and TRBJ2-7; a weak D match, TRBD2 (5 bases). The CDR3 extends over 12 amino acids. V lost 3 bases and J lost 3, with 9 bases in between. CDR1 and CDR2 from the germline V gene are GTSNPN and SVGIG (reference sequence). CDR3 sequence reads: CAWRRRNYEQYF. The CDR3 DNA follows: TGTGCCTGGAGGAGGAGGAACTACGAGCAGTACTTC.

This chain joins TRBV5-1 and TRBJ2-1; TRBD2 might be the D (5 bases). The length of the CDR3 is 16 residues. Deletions cut 0 bases from V and 9 bases from J, with 19 bases between. The germline V gene encodes CDR1 SGHRS and CDR2 YFSETQ. CDR3 in amino acids: CASSLVDSRAKGEQFF. The CDR3 DNA is TGCGCCAGCAGCTTGGTGGATTCGCGGGCGAAGGGTGAGCAGTTCTTC.

This rearrangement joins TRBV9 to TRBJ2-5; no firm D call. V was shortened by 0 bases and J by 2 bases, with 11 bases between the two germline ends. This CDR3 has 15 amino acids. Per germline, CDR1 SGDLS and CDR2 YYNGEE. CDR3 bases: TGTGCCAGCAGCGTAGAAGGTTGGAGTCAAGAGACCCAGTACTTC. This encodes CASSVEGWSQETQYF.

The gene calls are TRBV5-4 and TRBJ2-7; D call uncertain. CDR1 is SGHNT, CDR2 YYREEE, per germline (reference sequence). The V gene lost 4 bases and the J gene lost 1 base, with 9 bases spanning the gap. The CDR3 spans 13 residues. CDR3 protein: CASSQVGSYEQYF. For the CDR3, the DNA is TGTGCCAGCAGCCAAGTCGGTTCCTACGAGCAGTACTTC.

This rearrangement joins TRBV4-3 to TRBJ1-5; D gene uncertain. V gave up 1 base and J gave up 5 bases, with 9 bases separating them. The CDR3 totals 14 residues. Germline-derived CDR1 and CDR2 are LGHNA and YSLEER. CDR3 residues: CASSQVLVYQPQHF. The CDR3 bases are TGCGCCAGCAGCCAAGTACTTGTCTATCAGCCCCAGCATTTT.

This clonotype appeared a few times. The chain employs TRBV6-6 and TRBJ1-5; D uncertain. Trimming took off 7 bases at V and 5 bases at J, with 9 bases between the two ends. This CDR3 is built from 12 residues. CDR1 and CDR2 from the germline V gene are MNHNY and SVGAGI (reference sequence). The CDR3 nucleotides read TGTGCCAGCAACTCGGTGGATCAGCCCCAGCATTTT. It yields the protein CASNSVDQPQHF.

This clonotype has just a few counts. The genes are TRBV20-1 and TRBJ2-5; the match to TRBD1 covers 9 bases. Germline-derived CDR1 and CDR2 are DFQATT and SNEGSKA (reference sequence). With V trimmed by 6 bases and J by 2 bases, 7 bases remained unmatched. The CDR3 has 14 residues. This chain's CDR3 is CSAIRTGVQETQYF. CDR3 nucleotides: TGCAGTGCGATCCGGACAGGGGTACAAGAGACCCAGTACTTC.

The table lists this clonotype with many counts. The chain has TRBV5-1 and TRBJ2-3; 13 bases line up with TRBD2. CDR1 and CDR2 from the germline V gene are SGHRS and YFSETQ. V gave up 4 bases and J gave up 0 bases; unmatched junction bases: 2. CDR3 length: 16 amino acids. The CDR3 bases are TGCGCCAGCAGCGAGGGACTAGCGGGGAGCACAGATACGCAGTATTTT. Translating it yields CASSEGLAGSTDTQYF.

Only a few counts were recorded for this clonotype. This chain uses TRBV6-4 with TRBJ2-5, with TRBD2 as a possible D gene (5 bases). Germline CDR1 is MRHNA and CDR2 is SNTAGT. This CDR3 is 11 amino acids long. With 8 bases removed from V and 5 bases from J, the gap between germline ends came to 9 bases. CDR3 loop: CASWEWETQYF. CDR3 in DNA: TGTGCCAGCTGGGAGTGGGAGACCCAGTACTTC.

The chain is built from TRBV19 and TRBJ1-5; no clear D gene. With 5 bases removed from V and 2 bases from J, the gap between germline ends came to 7 bases. This CDR3 region has 13 residues. Per the germline V gene, CDR1 is LNHDA and CDR2 is SQIVND (reference sequence). In nucleotides, the CDR3 is TGTGCCAGTAGTTACAAGGGCAATCAGCCCCAGCATTTT. This sequence encodes CASSYKGNQPQHF.

CDR3 region: CASRYRQGIGGYTF. The CDR3 bases are TGTGCCAGCAGGTACCGACAGGGGATCGGCGGCTACACCTTC. The V and J genes are TRBV6-5 and TRBJ1-2; 8 bases map to TRBD1. The CDR3 is 14 amino acids. The V segment lost 6 bases and the J segment 8 bases; nucleotides outside the gene matches: 11. CDR1 is MNHEY and CDR2 is SVGAGI in the germline V gene.

This clonotype occurred a few times. The V call is TRBV12-3 or TRBV12-4, the J call TRBJ2-1, with D hard to call. V lost 3 bases, J lost 0 bases, and 9 bases lay in between. This CDR3 has 15 amino acids. The CDR3 coding sequence is TGTGCCAGCAGTTTCGCCCCGTACTCCTACAATGAGCAGTTCTTC. It encodes CASSFAPYSYNEQFF.

V gene TRBV5-4 combines with J gene TRBJ2-3; 12 bases are shared with TRBD2. CDR3 length: 17 amino acids. Germline V gives CDR1 SGHNT, CDR2 YYREEE (reference sequence). With 1 base clipped from V and 2 bases from J, the junction kept 5 bases outside the gene matches. The DNA for the CDR3 is TGTGCCAGCAGCTTGAGACTAGCGGGGGCCGCCACAGATACGCAGTATTTT. Protein product: CASSLRLAGAATDTQYF.

This clonotype was seen more than once but under ten times. This chain uses TRBV5-1 with TRBJ2-7; D is ambiguous. The CDR3 has 12 residues. Germline CDR1 SGHRS, CDR2 YFSETQ. V dropped 0 bases and J dropped 4 bases, with 5 bases sitting between them. The CDR3 reads CASSLDQYEQYF. In DNA, the CDR3 is TGCGCCAGCAGCTTGGACCAATACGAGCAGTACTTC.

The chain links TRBV5-4 to TRBJ2-1; D is undetermined. CDR1 and CDR2 from the germline V gene are SGHNT and YYREEE (reference sequence). The ends were cut back, 6 bases at V and 4 bases at J, with 8 bases in the middle. This CDR3 has 12 amino acids. The chain's CDR3 is CASTTLYNEQFF. CDR3 DNA: TGTGCCAGCACCACCCTTTACAATGAGCAGTTCTTC. Together with reference TRBV5-4 and TRBJ2-1, the CDR3 gives the full variable domain: ETGVTQSPTHLIKTRGQQVTLRCSSQSGHNTVSWYQQALGQGPQFIFQYYREEENGRGNFPPRFSGLQFPNYSSELNVNALELDDSALYLCASTTLYNEQFFGPGTRLTVL.